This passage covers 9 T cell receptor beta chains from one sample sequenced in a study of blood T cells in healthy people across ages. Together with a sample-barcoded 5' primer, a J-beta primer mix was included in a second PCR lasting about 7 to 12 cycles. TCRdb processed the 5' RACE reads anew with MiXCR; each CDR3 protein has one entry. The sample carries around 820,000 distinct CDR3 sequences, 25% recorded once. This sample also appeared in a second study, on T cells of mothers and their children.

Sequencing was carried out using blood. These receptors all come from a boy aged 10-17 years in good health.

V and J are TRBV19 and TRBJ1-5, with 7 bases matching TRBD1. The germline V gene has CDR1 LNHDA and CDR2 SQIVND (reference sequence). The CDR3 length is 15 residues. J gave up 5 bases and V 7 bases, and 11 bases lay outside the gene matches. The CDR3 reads CASNRDRGVYQPQHF. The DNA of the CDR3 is TGTGCCAGTAACCGGGACAGAGGCGTTTATCAGCCCCAGCATTTT.

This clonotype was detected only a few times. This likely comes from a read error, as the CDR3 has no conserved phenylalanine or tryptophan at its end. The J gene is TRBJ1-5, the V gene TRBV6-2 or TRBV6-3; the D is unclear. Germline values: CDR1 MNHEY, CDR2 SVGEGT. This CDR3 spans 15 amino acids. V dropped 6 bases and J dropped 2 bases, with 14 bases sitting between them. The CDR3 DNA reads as TGTGCCAGCAGCAGAACAGAACATGGCAATCAGCCCCAGCATCTT. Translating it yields CASSRTEHGNQPQHL.

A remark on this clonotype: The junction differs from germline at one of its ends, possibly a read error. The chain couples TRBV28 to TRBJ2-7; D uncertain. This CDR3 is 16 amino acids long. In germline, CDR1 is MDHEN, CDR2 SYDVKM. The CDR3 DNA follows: TGTGCCAGCGGCTGGTACACCCTAGAAAGGACCTATGAGCAGTACTTC. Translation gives CASGWYTLERTYEQYF.

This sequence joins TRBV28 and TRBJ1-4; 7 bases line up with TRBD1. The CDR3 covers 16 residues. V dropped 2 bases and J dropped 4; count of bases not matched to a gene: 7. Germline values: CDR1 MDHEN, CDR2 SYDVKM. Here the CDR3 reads CASSLGGTVINEKLFF. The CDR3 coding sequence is TGTGCCAGCAGTTTAGGAGGGACAGTTATTAATGAAAAACTGTTTTTT.

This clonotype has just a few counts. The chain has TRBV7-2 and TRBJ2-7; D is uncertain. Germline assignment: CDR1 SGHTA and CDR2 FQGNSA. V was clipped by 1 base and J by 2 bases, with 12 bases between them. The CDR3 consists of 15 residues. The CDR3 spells CASSLEESGPYEQYF. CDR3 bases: TGTGCCAGCAGCTTAGAGGAATCGGGTCCCTACGAGCAGTACTTC.

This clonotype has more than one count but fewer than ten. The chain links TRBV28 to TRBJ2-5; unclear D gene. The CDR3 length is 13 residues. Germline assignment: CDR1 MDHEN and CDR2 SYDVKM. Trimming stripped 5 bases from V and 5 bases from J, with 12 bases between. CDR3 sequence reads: CASSASDLETQYF. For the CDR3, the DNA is TGTGCCAGCAGTGCCTCGGACCTGGAGACCCAGTACTTC.

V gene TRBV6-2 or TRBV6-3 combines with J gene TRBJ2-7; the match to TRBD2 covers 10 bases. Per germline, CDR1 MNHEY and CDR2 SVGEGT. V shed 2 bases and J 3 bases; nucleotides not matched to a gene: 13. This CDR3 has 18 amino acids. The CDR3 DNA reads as TGTGCCAGCAGTTACCCGGATTCAACTAGCGGGGACCACTACGAGCAGTACTTC. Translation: CASSYPDSTSGDHYEQYF.

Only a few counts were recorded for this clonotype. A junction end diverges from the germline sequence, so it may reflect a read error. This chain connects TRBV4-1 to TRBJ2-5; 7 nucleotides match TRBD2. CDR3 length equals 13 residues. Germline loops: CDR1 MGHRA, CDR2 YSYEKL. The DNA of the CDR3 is TGCGCCAGCAGTGAAACCCTTAATGAGCGGGGCTTCTTC. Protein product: CASSETLNERGFF.

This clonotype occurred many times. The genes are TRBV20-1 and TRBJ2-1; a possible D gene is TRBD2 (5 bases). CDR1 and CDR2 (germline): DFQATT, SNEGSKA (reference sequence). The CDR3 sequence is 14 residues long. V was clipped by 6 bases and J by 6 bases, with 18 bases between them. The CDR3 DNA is TGCAGTGCCCACGCTAGGGAGTTAAGCAATGAGCAGTTCTTC. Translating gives CSAHARELSNEQFF.